Each of the 16 T cell receptor beta chains below was sequenced from the same sample in a study of T cells in women clearing cervical HPV infection (dated by TCRdb to 2016 to 2019). The library was prepared using the immunoSEQ multiplex PCR assay. In TCRdb, the immuneACCESS table is reduced to in-frame sequences with V and J assigned. These tables do not hold every clone; where another copy was compared, an unresolved V gene accounts for under half, and the others remain unexplained. The sample's own table lists tens of thousands of clones. The ten largest account for 6.4% of the sample. Sequenced input: blood buffy coat. The source is a woman aged 18 to 75 with a cervical HPV16 infection that either progressed to CIN3+ or cleared (not recorded which).

The CDR3 spells CASSWGRGETQYF. CDR3 DNA (partial): TGTGCCAGCAGTTGGGGGCGAGGAGAGACC. The chain joins TRBV12-3 or TRBV12-4 to TRBJ2-5; D is perhaps TRBD1 (6 bases). With the read ending 3 residues before the CDR3 end, the germline J gene is used to fill in that end. Deletions cut 4 bases from V and 4 bases from J, with 10 bases between. The CDR3 runs 13 residues.

Notes on this clone: Read sequence stops 3 residues before the CDR3 end, and the germline J gene provides the missing end. V gene TRBV5-1 combines with J gene TRBJ2-2, with TRBD1 matching 10 bases. V gave up 2 bases and J gave up 5 bases; unmatched junction bases: 3. The CDR3 loop spans 15 amino acids. Germline V gene data show CDR1 as SGHRS and CDR2 as YFSETQ. The CDR3 protein is CASSFRDRGTGELFF. Incomplete CDR3 DNA: TGCGCCAGCAGCTTCCGGGACAGGGGTACCGGGGAG. Filled out from reference TRBV5-1 and TRBJ2-2, the complete variable domain reads KAGVTQTPRYLIKTRGQQVTLSCSPISGHRSVSWYQQTPGQGLQFLFEYFSETQRNKGNFPGRFSGRQFSNSRSEMNVSTLELGDSALYLCASSFRDRGTGELFFGEGSRLTVL.

The CDR3 bases that were read are TGTGCCAGCAGCTTCGTAACAGGGGGAGGAGAGACC. Translating it yields CASSFVTGGGET. The full CDR3 reads CASSFVTGGGETQYF. The chain employs TRBV7-7 and TRBJ2-5, with 8 nucleotides matching TRBD1. With the read ending 3 residues before the CDR3 end, the germline J gene is used to fill in that end. Germline CDR1 SSHAT, CDR2 FNYEAQ (reference sequence). The CDR3 totals 15 residues. The J segment lost 4 bases and the V segment lost 3 bases, leaving 7 bases of the junction unmatched.

For this clone: The read finishes 3 residues shy of the CDR3 end, and the germline J gene is used to complete it. The chain recombines TRBV6-1 with TRBJ1-6, with D possibly being TRBD1 (6 bases). Looked up from germline, CDR1 is MNHNS and CDR2 is SASEGT. Trimming removed 4 bases at V and 5 bases at J, with 9 bases between. The CDR3 totals 14 residues. CDR3: CASSGTEDNSPLHF. The part of the CDR3 DNA that was read is TGTGCCAGCAGTGGGACAGAGGATAATTCACCC.

To note about this clone: The missing CDR3 end, 3 residues past where the read stops, is filled in from the germline J gene. This rearrangement joins TRBV5-4 to TRBJ2-1, with 8 bases fitting TRBD2. The V and J ends lost 4 bases and 9 bases, in that order; junction bases with no gene match: 9. The CDR3 extends over 14 amino acids. Germline CDR1 SGHNT, CDR2 YYREEE (reference sequence). The part of the CDR3 DNA that was read is TGTGCCAGCAGCACGGGGGGGCCGTTGGGTGAG. It translates to CASSTGGPLGE. From start to end, the CDR3 is CASSTGGPLGEQFF.

About this clone: The read terminates 3 residues ahead of where the CDR3 ends, so the germline J gene completes it. The V gene is TRBV14, the J gene TRBJ2-7; TRBD2 is a possible D gene (6 bases). CDR1 is SGHDN and CDR2 is FVKESK in the germline V gene. The germline V and J ends were trimmed by 3 bases and 6 bases, with 9 bases remaining between them. The CDR3 has 12 residues. The CDR3 region is CASSQAGIEQYF. The DNA read from the CDR3 is TGTGCCAGCAGCCAGGCGGGGATCGAG.

For this clone: Read coverage stops 3 residues before the CDR3 terminus; the germline J gene supplies the remainder. This rearrangement joins TRBV2 to TRBJ2-6; TRBD1 aligns across 7 bases. J was trimmed by 0 bases and V by 6 bases; bases with no gene match: 5. This CDR3 has 16 amino acids. Germline V lookup: CDR1 SNHLY, CDR2 FYNNEI. Here the CDR3 reads CASSRDSVSGANVLTF. Incomplete CDR3 DNA: TGTGCCAGCAGCAGGGACAGTGTCTCTGGGGCCAACGTC.

As to this clone: The read is 3 residues too short to cover the CDR3 end, so that end is filled in from the germline J gene. This chain connects TRBV5-6 to TRBJ1-2; 9 bases match TRBD1. This CDR3 is 14 amino acids long. Germline V gene data show CDR1 as SGHDT and CDR2 as YYEEEE. The CDR3 bases that were read are TGTGCCAGCAGTTGGACAGGGGTTCCTTACGAC. Amino acid sequence: CASSWTGVPYD. The entire CDR3 is CASSWTGVPYDYTF.

With regard to this clone: Read coverage stops 3 residues before the CDR3 terminus; the germline J gene supplies the remainder. The chain has TRBV12-5 and TRBJ2-1; 12 bases are shared with TRBD2. CDR3 length: 14 residues. The germline V gene encodes CDR1 LGHNT and CDR2 FRNRAP. Trimming at V came to 3 bases and at J to 9 bases, leaving 3 bases not matched to a gene. This chain's CDR3 is CASGLLAGGSEQFF. The DNA read from the CDR3 is TGTGCTAGTGGTTTACTAGCGGGGGGTAGTGAG.

This chain's CDR3 is CASSEVWWGSSSYNSPLHF. The sequenced part of the CDR3 DNA is TGTGCCAGCAGTGAAGTTTGGTGGGGCTCTAGCTCCTATAATTCACCC. The V call is TRBV6-1, the J call TRBJ1-6; D may be TRBD1 (5 bases). The read falls 3 residues short of the CDR3 end, and the missing part is taken from the germline J gene. The germline gives CDR1 MNHNS, CDR2 SASEGT. Trimming stripped 1 base from V and 0 bases from J, with 16 bases between. The CDR3 runs to 19 residues.

As for this clone: The read comes to an end 3 residues before the CDR3 does, leaving the germline J gene to fill in the end. V gene TRBV19 combines with J gene TRBJ2-7; possibly TRBD1 for D (6 bases). The CDR3 is 14 residues long. Germline assignment: CDR1 LNHDA and CDR2 SQIVND (reference sequence). Trimming stripped 9 bases from V and 3 bases from J, with 18 bases between. Partial CDR3 DNA: TGTGCCAGGGACCTAGGGACACCGGTCTACGAG. Its protein product is CARDLGTPVYE. The whole CDR3 protein is CARDLGTPVYEQYF.

Comments on this clone: The read terminates 3 residues before the CDR3 end, so the remaining end is supplied by the germline J gene. V gene TRBV20-1 combines with J gene TRBJ2-7, with a possible D match to TRBD1 (6 bases). The ends were cut back, 6 bases at V and 6 bases at J, with 18 bases in the middle. The CDR3 extends over 13 amino acids. Germline V gives CDR1 DFQATT, CDR2 SNEGSKA (reference sequence). The part of the CDR3 DNA that was read is TGCAGTGCATCTCGGTTCAGGGGTGGCGAG. It is translated as CSASRFRGGE. The complete CDR3 sequence is CSASRFRGGEQYF.

Details on this clone: The missing CDR3 end, 3 residues past where the read stops, is filled in from the germline J gene. This chain joins TRBV2 and TRBJ1-2, with D maybe TRBD1 (6 bases). The CDR3 is 13 amino acids. Germline-derived CDR1 and CDR2 are SNHLY and FYNNEI. CDR3 DNA, as far as it was read: TGTGCCAGCAGTGAGTGGACAGACTACGAC. It specifies CASSEWTDYD. The full CDR3 sequence reads CASSEWTDYDYTF.

As concerns this clone: The read terminates 3 residues before the CDR3 end, so the remaining end is supplied by the germline J gene. The chain recombines TRBV29-1 with TRBJ2-1; D unclear. The CDR3 has 12 residues. Looked up from germline, CDR1 is SQVTM and CDR2 is ANQGSEA. The V and J ends lost 0 bases and 5 bases respectively, with 5 bases between them. The CDR3 bases that were read are TGCAGCGTTGAAGACAACAACAATGAG. It codes for CSVEDNNNE. The whole CDR3 reads CSVEDNNNEQFF.

Concerning this clone: The CDR3 goes on 3 residues after the read ends, and that part is filled in from the germline J gene. The chain recombines TRBV7-6 with TRBJ2-2; possible D gene TRBD1, 6 bases. Deletions cut 1 base from V and 3 bases from J, with 9 bases between. Germline lookup yields CDR1 SGHVS and CDR2 FNYEAQ. This CDR3 contains 15 residues. CDR3 DNA, as far as it was read: TGTGCCAGCAGCTTAGTAGGGGGTGACACCGGGGAG. This sequence encodes CASSLVGGDTGE. The full-length CDR3 reads as CASSLVGGDTGELFF.

Note on this clone: The CDR3 end falls 3 residues outside the read, so it is completed with the germline J gene. The rearrangement uses TRBV7-6 and TRBJ2-5, with D possibly matching TRBD2 (6 bases). Trimming stripped 1 base from V and 7 bases from J, with 16 bases between. Germline-derived CDR1 and CDR2 are SGHVS and FNYEAQ. The CDR3 spans 15 residues. Incomplete CDR3 DNA: TGTGCCAGCAGCTTAGGCAGCGGGCCCGAAGGGACC. It codes for CASSLGSGPEGT. The CDR3 as a whole reads CASSLGSGPEGTQYF.